This TCR beta chain was recorded in a study of blood T cell repertoires in COVID-19. Clones were sequenced by immunoSEQ multiplex PCR, and TCRdb holds only the in-frame ones, with some missing. The repertoire holds around 330,000 clones, with around 85% as singletons. The junction had 9 bases not matched to a gene; V was cut back by 10 bases and J by 5 bases. This CDR3 has 13 amino acids. Germline CDR1 reads ENHRY; CDR2 reads SYGVKD. This TCR was recovered from a woman in her 30s who had been exposed to COVID-19. The specimen sequenced was PBMCs or T cells enriched from blood (not recorded which). The rearrangement joins TRBV10-3 to TRBJ2-7; TRBD1 agrees at 9 bases. CDR3 region: CATHRDRVNEQYF. Here the CDR3 DNA reads TGTGCCACCCACCGGGACAGGGTCAACGAGCAGTACTTC.